This TCR beta chain was observed in a study of neoadjuvant anti-PD-1 for oral cavity cancer. Study context: Patients without progression got a fourth dose around day 43.

The CDR3 loop spans 15 amino acids. V was trimmed by 6 bases and J by 3 bases, leaving 14 bases between them. CDR1 and CDR2 from the germline V gene are LNHDA and SQIVND (reference sequence). Analysis of PBMCs was direct, with no culture step. Clones were sequenced by immunoSEQ multiplex PCR, and TCRdb holds only the in-frame ones, with some missing. Of around 81,000 clones in the sample, under 85% are singletons; the top ten hold 2.5% to 3.5%. Sequenced here: PBMCs, sampled before nivolumab (anti-PD-1) treatment. The chain links TRBV19 to TRBJ1-4; D not certain. The clonotype originates from a person between 40 and 85 years old with oral cavity squamous cell carcinoma. CDR3 bases: TGTGCCAGTAGACCCTCGGGAGGGCCTAATGAAAAACTGTTTTTT. This gives the protein CASRPSGGPNEKLFF.